Below, 22 T cell receptor beta chains from the same sample are listed, as sequenced in a study of early T cells in non-severe SARS-CoV-2 infection. TCRdb re-called the 5' RACE reads through MiXCR, storing one row per CDR3 protein. The table has under 60,000 distinct CDR3 sequences, approximately 9% seen once. Sequenced here: whole blood, sampled at baseline. These receptors all come from an adult who was a healthcare worker with PCR-confirmed SARS-CoV-2 infection or an uninfected control (not recorded which).

This sequence joins TRBV12-3 or TRBV12-4 and TRBJ1-5; a weak D match, TRBD1 (5 bases). CDR3 length: 14 residues. V lost 5 bases and J 0 bases, leaving 8 bases between the germline ends. DNA for the CDR3: TGTGCCAGCAGTGACAGTTATAGCAATCAGCCCCAGCATTTT. Its protein is CASSDSYSNQPQHF.

The chain recombines TRBV6-1 with TRBJ2-3; D might be TRBD1 (5 bases). Trimming shortened V by 4 bases and J by 2 bases, and 10 bases separated the two germline ends. CDR1 and CDR2 (germline): MNHNS, SASEGT. The CDR3 loop spans 14 amino acids. The CDR3 DNA follows: TGTGCCAGCAGTGCGCAGGGTATCACAGATACGCAGTATTTT. As protein: CASSAQGITDTQYF.

The chain carries TRBV19 and TRBJ1-5, with 8 bases that match TRBD1. The CDR3 is made up of 15 amino acids. CDR1 is LNHDA and CDR2 is SQIVND in the germline V gene (reference sequence). The ends lost 4 bases at V and 7 bases at J; junction bases unmatched: 9. The CDR3 sequence is CASSTGTGNGQPQHF. The CDR3 region has the DNA TGTGCCAGTAGTACAGGGACAGGTAATGGGCAGCCCCAGCATTTT.

This clonotype was seen only a few times. Germline and junction disagree at one end, which may indicate a read error. The chain recombines TRBV11-2 with TRBJ2-7; D ambiguous. Germline CDR1 SGHAT, CDR2 FQNNGV. The CDR3 is 12 amino acids. CDR3 sequence: CASSLVPPGTHF. Written as DNA, the CDR3 is TGTGCCAGCAGCTTAGTCCCCCCGGGTACCCACTTC.

Relative to its sample, this clonotype is medium-sized (0.01 to 0.1%). This chain joins TRBV20-1 and TRBJ2-7, with D perhaps being TRBD1 or TRBD2 (5 bases each). The CDR3 contains 16 residues. The germline gives CDR1 DFQATT, CDR2 SNEGSKA (reference sequence). The V and J ends lost 0 bases and 3 bases respectively, with 18 bases between them. CDR3 region: CSARDHGTANSYEQYF. In DNA form, the CDR3 reads TGCAGTGCTAGAGATCACGGGACGGCTAATAGCTACGAGCAGTACTTC.

The rearrangement joins TRBV5-1 to TRBJ2-1, with 11 bases aligning to TRBD2. Trimming cost V 2 bases and J 8 bases; bases outside gene matches: 6. The CDR3 is 15 amino acids. Per the germline V gene, CDR1 is SGHRS and CDR2 is YFSETQ. CDR3 sequence: CASSLSLAGAHEQFF. The CDR3 nucleotides are TGCGCCAGCAGCTTATCACTAGCGGGAGCACATGAGCAGTTCTTC.

In its sample, this clonotype was seen many times. V and J are TRBV6-6 and TRBJ2-7, with D unclear. Trimming shortened V by 7 bases and J by 3 bases, and 19 bases separated the two germline ends. The CDR3 is 15 residues long. Germline CDR1 reads MNHNY; CDR2 reads SVGAGI (reference sequence). In nucleotides, the CDR3 is TGTGCCAGCAACATCGCTCGTGTACCCGACTACGAGCAGTACTTC. Translation gives CASNIARVPDYEQYF.

There are a few counts of this clonotype. The genes are TRBV18 and TRBJ2-7, with TRBD1 identical over 8 bases. V shed 4 bases and J 7 bases; nucleotides not matched to a gene: 21. The V gene's germline CDR1 is KGHSH and CDR2 LQKENI. The CDR3 contains 18 residues. CDR3 sequence: CASSQTAVGGTGDLEQYF. Written as DNA, the CDR3 is TGTGCCAGCTCACAAACGGCAGTCGGTGGGACAGGAGATTTAGAGCAGTACTTC.

This clonotype occurred a few times. The V call is TRBV5-5, the J call TRBJ1-2; a possible D gene is TRBD1 (6 bases). Deletions cut 3 bases from V and 1 base from J, with 10 bases between. The germline gives CDR1 SGHKS, CDR2 YYEKEE (reference sequence). This CDR3 comprises 14 residues. CDR3 nucleotides: TGTGCCAGCAGCTCTGGGACATTTAACTATGGCTACACCTTC. It encodes CASSSGTFNYGYTF.

This clonotype was counted only a few times. The chain carries TRBV20-1 and TRBJ2-1; D is possibly TRBD1 (6 bases). Trimming removed 1 base at V and 9 bases at J, with 16 bases between. The CDR3 contains 14 residues. Per the germline V gene, CDR1 is DFQATT and CDR2 is SNEGSKA (reference sequence). The CDR3 spells CSARGQQGTSEQFF. In DNA, the CDR3 is TGCAGTGCTAGAGGTCAACAGGGAACGAGTGAGCAGTTCTTC.

This clonotype was observed many times. V and J are TRBV2 and TRBJ1-3; perhaps TRBD1 as D (6 bases). The CDR3 covers 15 residues. CDR1 is SNHLY and CDR2 is FYNNEI in the germline V gene. Trimming cost V 2 bases and J 3 bases, with 11 bases left between them. CDR3 nucleotides: TGTGCCAGCAGTGAACTGGGGGCGAGTGGAAACACCATATATTTT. Translated: CASSELGASGNTIYF.

V usage is TRBV11-3 and J usage is TRBJ2-1; the D is unclear. CDR3 length: 15 residues. The V end lost 6 bases, the J end lost 3 bases, and 15 bases lay between the germline ends. Germline CDR1 and CDR2: SGHNT and YENEEA. This CDR3 reads CASSSGLPLYNEQFF. The CDR3 nucleotides read TGTGCCAGCAGTTCAGGTCTTCCCCTCTACAATGAGCAGTTCTTC.

This clonotype was observed a handful of times. This chain joins TRBV3-1 and TRBJ2-1; D is unresolved. V dropped 1 base and J dropped 10 bases, with 5 bases sitting between them. Per germline, CDR1 LGHDT and CDR2 YNNKEL (reference sequence). The CDR3 sequence is 11 residues long. The CDR3 reads CASSQVSEQFF. The CDR3 DNA reads as TGTGCCAGCAGCCAAGTAAGCGAGCAGTTCTTC.

In its sample, this clonotype was seen many times. V and J are TRBV6-5 and TRBJ2-1, with TRBD2 matching over 7 bases. Losses at the gene ends were 0 bases for V and 4 bases for J; bases not matched to a gene: 6. The CDR3 contains 16 residues. The germline gives CDR1 MNHEY, CDR2 SVGAGI. This CDR3 reads CASSYSSTAGYNEQFF. Written as DNA, the CDR3 is TGTGCCAGCAGTTACTCGAGTACAGCGGGGTACAATGAGCAGTTCTTC.

This clonotype has just a few counts. CDR3 coding DNA: TGTGCCAGCAGCCACGCACAGGGGATCAACTATGGCTACACCTTC. This sequence encodes CASSHAQGINYGYTF. The chain carries TRBV3-1 and TRBJ1-2; 7 bases are shared with TRBD1. The CDR3 length is 15 residues. Trimming cost V 3 bases and J 2 bases; bases outside gene matches: 6. Looked up from germline, CDR1 is LGHDT and CDR2 is YNNKEL (reference sequence).

V is TRBV5-4 and J is TRBJ1-2; the D gene is possibly TRBD1 (5 bases). Trimming took 4 bases from V and 4 from J, leaving 20 bases between them. Germline V gene sequence: CDR1 SGHNT, CDR2 YYREEE (reference sequence). This CDR3 is built from 16 residues. Written as DNA, the CDR3 is TGTGCCAGCAGCGAATTAAACCAGGGAGTCGGCTATGGCTACACCTTC. This encodes CASSELNQGVGYGYTF. The whole variable domain, filled in from reference TRBV5-4 and TRBJ1-2, reads ETGVTQSPTHLIKTRGQQVTLRCSSQSGHNTVSWYQQALGQGPQFIFQYYREEENGRGNFPPRFSGLQFPNYSSELNVNALELDDSALYLCASSELNQGVGYGYTFGSGTRLTVV.

The rearrangement links TRBV12-3 or TRBV12-4 to TRBJ2-1; 16 nucleotides match TRBD2. The CDR3 totals 15 residues. Losses at the gene ends were 6 bases for V and 6 bases for J; bases not matched to a gene: 2. CDR3: CASSGTSGRGNEQFF. CDR3 nucleotides: TGTGCCAGCAGCGGGACTAGCGGGAGGGGCAATGAGCAGTTCTTC.

By frequency in the sample, this clonotype is medium-sized. The V gene is TRBV30, the J gene TRBJ2-4, with 10 nucleotides matching TRBD1. Germline values: CDR1 GTSNPN, CDR2 SVGIG (reference sequence). The CDR3 totals 15 residues. J gave up 9 bases and V 0 bases, and 8 bases lay outside the gene matches. CDR3 loop: CAWSVPGQGSVIQYF. The CDR3, as DNA: TGTGCCTGGAGTGTTCCGGGACAGGGGTCCGTCATTCAGTACTTC.

The sample holds one count of this clonotype. A read error may explain this, as a much larger clone is one base away. This rearrangement joins TRBV7-9 to TRBJ1-2; no firm D call. CDR3 size: 11 residues. Germline V gives CDR1 SEHNR, CDR2 FQNEAQ (reference sequence). V lost 2 bases to trimming and J lost 12 bases, with 10 bases between them. The CDR3: CASSLRGGNTF. CDR3 DNA sequence: TGTGCCAGCAGCTTAAGAGGAGGCAACACCTTC.

In its sample, this clonotype was seen many times. The rearrangement links TRBV2 to TRBJ1-5; D is unresolved. CDR1 is SNHLY and CDR2 is FYNNEI in the germline V gene. The CDR3 runs to 13 residues. V lost 4 bases and J lost 3, with 7 bases in between. For the CDR3, the DNA is TGTGCCAGCAGTGTCGAGTCCAATCAGCCCCAGCATTTT. Its protein product is CASSVESNQPQHF.

Notes on this clonotype: A much bigger clone sits one base away, suggesting this may be a read error. The conserved final phenylalanine or tryptophan is absent from the CDR3, which likely points to a read error. This chain joins TRBV4-3 and TRBJ2-3; the match to TRBD2 covers 7 bases. This CDR3 comprises 15 residues. Per germline, CDR1 LGHNA and CDR2 YSLEER. The trim removed 0 bases at V and 3 bases at J, leaving 3 bases unmatched. CDR3 nucleotide sequence: TGCGCCAGCAGCCAAGAGGGGGGGAGAACAGATACGCAGTATTTA. Translating gives CASSQEGGRTDTQYL.

The chain combines TRBV20-1 with TRBJ1-1; a possible D gene is TRBD1 (5 bases). Germline loops: CDR1 DFQATT, CDR2 SNEGSKA (reference sequence). Deletions cut 3 bases from V and 1 base from J, with 9 bases between. This CDR3 contains 13 residues. CDR3 in DNA: TGCAGTGCTAGGCGGGACTCGAACACTGAAGCTTTCTTT. It yields the protein CSARRDSNTEAFF.